These T cell receptor beta chains were read from a single sample in a study of TIL therapy for anti-PD-1-resistant metastatic lung cancer. Here immunoSEQ multiplex PCR was the method, and the copy in TCRdb shows in-frame clones only, minus some. The table has thousands of clones, approximately 80% seen once. The specimen comprised tumor tissue, sampled at baseline. The receptors come from a person between 25 and 79 years old with non-small cell lung cancer. Each CDR3 is given without its conserved first and last residue. The order of the fields is V gene, J gene, CDR3 length, CDR3 protein.

>TRBV27|.|15
ASSPFRTTGVYYEQY
>TRBV7-2|TRBJ1-4|12
ASSPGQGSEKLF
>TRBV4-2|TRBJ2-7|15
ASSQDLSRAGGDEQY
>TRBV6-1|TRBJ1-4|13
ASSGPGRDYEKLF
>TRBV30|TRBJ2-3|11
AWNLAGGDTQY
>TRBV2|TRBJ1-1|12
ASISGTMNTEAF
>TRBV7-9|TRBJ2-7|11
ASSLGGNGEQY
>TRBV19|TRBJ2-4|13
ASRPDSLAKNIQY
>TRBV7-8|TRBJ2-2|13
ASNADSGFTGELF
>TRBV27|TRBJ2-7|12
ASSLSRGPYEQY
>TRBV18|TRBJ1-4|14
ASSRRQASSNEKLF
>TRBV5-1|TRBJ2-2|13
ASSLGESNTGELF
>TRBV2|TRBJ2-7|13
ASSGTSGGTYEQY
>TRBV6-1|TRBJ2-1|16
ASSEGWYSKTPYNEQF
>TRBV29-1|TRBJ1-3|15
SVEDGGTSISGNTIY
>TRBV14|TRBJ2-1|12
ASSQETSGLGGF
>TRBV6-4|TRBJ1-5|10
ASSTGNQPQH
>TRBV7-2|TRBJ2-3|13
ASSEITSSTDTQY
>TRBV2|TRBJ2-1|13
ASSDWGSSWDEQF
>TRBV5-6|TRBJ2-7|13
ASRRTSVIRGEQY
>TRBV29-1|TRBJ2-2|14
SVDSGMGANTGELF
>TRBV7-8|TRBJ2-3|12
ASSFLGGTDTQY
>TRBV6-6|TRBJ1-4|12
ASSLAGRNEKLF
>TRBV27|TRBJ1-5|13
ASTEQGNSNQPQH
>TRBV5-1|TRBJ2-3|11
ASSFPGEDTQY
>TRBV6-1|TRBJ1-1|10
ASSVWAGEAF
>TRBV11-3|TRBJ2-6|15
ASSSQGSSSGANVLT
>TRBV19|TRBJ2-7|13
ASTPHGTGVYEQY
>TRBV6-1|TRBJ2-5|12
ASSGTSPPETQY
>TRBV7-2|TRBJ2-7|14
ASSATTGGLAHEQY
>TRBV5-4|TRBJ2-3|11
ASSLPTTDTQY
>TRBV7-2|TRBJ2-7|13
ASSAGVARSYEQY
>TRBV11-3|TRBJ2-2|12
ASNRDSHTGELF
>TRBV2|TRBJ2-3|13
ASSEERGGTDTQY